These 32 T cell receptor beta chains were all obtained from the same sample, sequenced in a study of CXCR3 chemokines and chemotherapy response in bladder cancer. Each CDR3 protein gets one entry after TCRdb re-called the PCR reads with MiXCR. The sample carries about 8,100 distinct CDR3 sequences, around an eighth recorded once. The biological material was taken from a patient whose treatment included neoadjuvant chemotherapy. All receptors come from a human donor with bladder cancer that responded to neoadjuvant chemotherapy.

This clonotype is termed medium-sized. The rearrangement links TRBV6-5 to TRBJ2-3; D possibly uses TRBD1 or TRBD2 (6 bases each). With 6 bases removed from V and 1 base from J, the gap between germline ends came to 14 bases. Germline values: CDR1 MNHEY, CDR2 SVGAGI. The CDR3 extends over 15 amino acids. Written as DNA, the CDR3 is TGTGCCAGCAGCGACGGGGGCGCGGGCACAGATACGCAGTATTTT. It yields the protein CASSDGGAGTDTQYF.

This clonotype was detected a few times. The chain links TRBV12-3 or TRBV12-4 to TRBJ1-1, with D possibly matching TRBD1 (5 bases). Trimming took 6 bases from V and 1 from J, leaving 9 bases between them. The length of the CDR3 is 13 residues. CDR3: CASSVTGNTEAFF. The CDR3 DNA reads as TGTGCCAGCAGCGTAACAGGGAACACTGAAGCTTTCTTT.

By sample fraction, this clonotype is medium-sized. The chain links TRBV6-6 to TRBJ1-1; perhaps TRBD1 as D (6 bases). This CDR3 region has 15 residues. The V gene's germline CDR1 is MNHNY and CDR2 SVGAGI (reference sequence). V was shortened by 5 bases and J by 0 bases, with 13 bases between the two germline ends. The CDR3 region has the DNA TGTGCCAGCAGTCAACCGGGACAAATGAACACTGAAGCTTTCTTT. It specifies CASSQPGQMNTEAFF.

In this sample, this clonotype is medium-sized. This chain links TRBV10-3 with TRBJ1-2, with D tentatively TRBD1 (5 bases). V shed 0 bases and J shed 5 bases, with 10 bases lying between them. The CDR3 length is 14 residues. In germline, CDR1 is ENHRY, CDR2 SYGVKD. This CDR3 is CAISESTGRYGYTF. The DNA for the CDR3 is TGTGCCATCAGTGAGTCCACAGGTCGGTATGGCTACACCTTC.

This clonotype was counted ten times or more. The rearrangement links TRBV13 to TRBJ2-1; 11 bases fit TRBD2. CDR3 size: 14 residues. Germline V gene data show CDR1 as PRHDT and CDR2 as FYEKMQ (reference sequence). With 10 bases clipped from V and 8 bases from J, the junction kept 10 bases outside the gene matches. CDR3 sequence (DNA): TGTGCCACCCGCCTAGCGGGGGGATCCCATGAGCAGTTCTTC. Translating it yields CATRLAGGSHEQFF.

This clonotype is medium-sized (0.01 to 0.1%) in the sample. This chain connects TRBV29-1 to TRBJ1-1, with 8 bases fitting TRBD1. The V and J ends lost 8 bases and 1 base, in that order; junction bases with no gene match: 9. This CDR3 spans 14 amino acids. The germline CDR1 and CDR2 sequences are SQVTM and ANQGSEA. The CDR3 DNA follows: TGCAGCTTCAGAAGGGGGACAGGGAACACTGAAGCTTTCTTT. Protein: CSFRRGTGNTEAFF.

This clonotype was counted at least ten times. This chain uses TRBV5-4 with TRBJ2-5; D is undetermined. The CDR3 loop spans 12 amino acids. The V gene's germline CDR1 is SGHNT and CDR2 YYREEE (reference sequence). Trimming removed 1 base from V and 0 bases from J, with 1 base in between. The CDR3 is CASSLYQETQYF. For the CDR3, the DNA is TGTGCCAGCAGCTTGTACCAAGAGACCCAGTACTTC.

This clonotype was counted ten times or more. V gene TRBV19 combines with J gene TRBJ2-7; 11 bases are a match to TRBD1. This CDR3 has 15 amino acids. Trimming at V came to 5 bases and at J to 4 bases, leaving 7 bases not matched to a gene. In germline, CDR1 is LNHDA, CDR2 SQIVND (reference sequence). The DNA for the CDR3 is TGTGCCAGTAGTCCTCCGGGACAGGGGGGGTACGAGCAGTACTTC. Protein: CASSPPGQGGYEQYF. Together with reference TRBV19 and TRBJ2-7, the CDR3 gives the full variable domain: DGGITQSPKYLFRKEGQNVTLSCEQNLNHDAMYWYRQDPGQGLRLIYYSQIVNDFQKGDIAEGYSVSREKKESFPLTVTSAQKNPTAFYLCASSPPGQGGYEQYFGPGTRLTVT.

CDR3 DNA: TGTGCCAGCAGCTTCGGGACAGGGGGCTACGAGCAGTACTTC. It is translated as CASSFGTGGYEQYF. This chain links TRBV5-6 with TRBJ2-7; 11 nucleotides line up with TRBD1. Per the germline V gene, CDR1 is SGHDT and CDR2 is YYEEEE. J was trimmed by 3 bases and V by 2 bases; bases with no gene match: 1. The CDR3 is 14 residues long.

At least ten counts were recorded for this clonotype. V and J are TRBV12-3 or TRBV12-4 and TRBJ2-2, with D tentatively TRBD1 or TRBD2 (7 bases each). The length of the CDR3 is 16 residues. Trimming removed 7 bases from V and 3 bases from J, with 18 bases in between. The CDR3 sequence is CASTGGGQRDTGELFF. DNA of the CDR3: TGTGCCAGCACAGGGGGGGGCCAGAGGGACACCGGGGAGCTGTTTTTT.

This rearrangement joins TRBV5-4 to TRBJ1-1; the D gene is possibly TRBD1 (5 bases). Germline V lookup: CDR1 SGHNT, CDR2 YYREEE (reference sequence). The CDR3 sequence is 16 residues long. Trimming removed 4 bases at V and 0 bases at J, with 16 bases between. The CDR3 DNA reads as TGTGCCAGCAGCCTCGGAGGCCCAGGGATGAACACTGAAGCTTTCTTT. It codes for CASSLGGPGMNTEAFF.

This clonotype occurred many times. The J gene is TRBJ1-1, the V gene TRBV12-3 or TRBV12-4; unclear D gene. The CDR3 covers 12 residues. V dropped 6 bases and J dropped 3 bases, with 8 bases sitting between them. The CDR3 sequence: CASRREYTEAFF. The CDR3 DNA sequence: TGTGCCAGCAGAAGGGAATACACTGAAGCTTTCTTT.

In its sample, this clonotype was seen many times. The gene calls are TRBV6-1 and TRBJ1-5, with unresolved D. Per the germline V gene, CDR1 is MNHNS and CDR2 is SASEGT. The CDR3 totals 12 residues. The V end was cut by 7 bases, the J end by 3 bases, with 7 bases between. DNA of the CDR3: TGTGCCAGCAACCCTTACAATCAGCCCCAGCATTTT. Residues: CASNPYNQPQHF.

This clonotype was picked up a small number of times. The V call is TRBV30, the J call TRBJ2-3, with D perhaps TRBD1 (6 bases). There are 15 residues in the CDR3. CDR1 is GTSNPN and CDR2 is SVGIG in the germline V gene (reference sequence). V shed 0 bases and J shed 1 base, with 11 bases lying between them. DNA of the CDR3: TGTGCCTGGAGTGTACAGGGTCCTGGCACAGATACGCAGTATTTT. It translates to CAWSVQGPGTDTQYF.

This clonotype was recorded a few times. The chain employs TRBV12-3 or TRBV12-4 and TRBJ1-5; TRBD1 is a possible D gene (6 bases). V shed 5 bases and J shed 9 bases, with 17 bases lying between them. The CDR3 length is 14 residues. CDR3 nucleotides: TGTGCCAGCAGTCGGTCTGATACAGGGAGGCCCCAGCATTTT. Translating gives CASSRSDTGRPQHF.

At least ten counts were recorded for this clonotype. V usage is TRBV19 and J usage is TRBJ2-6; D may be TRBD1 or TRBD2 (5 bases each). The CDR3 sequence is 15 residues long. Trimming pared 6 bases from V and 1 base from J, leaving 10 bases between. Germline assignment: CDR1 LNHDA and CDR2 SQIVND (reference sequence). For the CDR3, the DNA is TGTGCCAGTAGAGCCTGGGGGTCTGGGGCCAACGTCCTGACTTTC. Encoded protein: CASRAWGSGANVLTF.

The DNA for the CDR3 is TGCGCCAGCAGCCAAGCGGGATCGGAGACCCAGTACTTC. Protein: CASSQAGSETQYF. V usage is TRBV4-1 and J usage is TRBJ2-5; a weak D match, TRBD2 (5 bases). CDR3 length: 13 residues. In germline, CDR1 is MGHRA, CDR2 YSYEKL. The V end lost 1 base, the J end lost 5 bases, and 8 bases lay between the germline ends.

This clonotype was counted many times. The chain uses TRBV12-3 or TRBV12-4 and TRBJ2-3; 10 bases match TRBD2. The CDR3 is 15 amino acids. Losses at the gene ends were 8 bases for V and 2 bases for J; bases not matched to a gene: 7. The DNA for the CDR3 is TGTGCCAGCGGAGCGGGGGGGCGAATCACAGATACGCAGTATTTT. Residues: CASGAGGRITDTQYF.

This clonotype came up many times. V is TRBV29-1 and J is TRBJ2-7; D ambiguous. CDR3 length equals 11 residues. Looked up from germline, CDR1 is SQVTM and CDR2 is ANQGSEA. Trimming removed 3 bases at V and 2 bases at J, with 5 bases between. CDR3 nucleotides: TGCAGCGTTGAGGTTACCTACGAGCAGTACTTC. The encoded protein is CSVEVTYEQYF.

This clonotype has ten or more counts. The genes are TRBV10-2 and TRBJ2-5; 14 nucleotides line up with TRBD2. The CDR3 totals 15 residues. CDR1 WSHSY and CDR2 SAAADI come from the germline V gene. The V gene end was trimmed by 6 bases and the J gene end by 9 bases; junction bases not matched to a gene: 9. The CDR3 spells CASREGLAGGLAQYF. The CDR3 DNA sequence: TGCGCCAGCAGAGAAGGACTAGCGGGGGGCCTGGCCCAGTACTTC.

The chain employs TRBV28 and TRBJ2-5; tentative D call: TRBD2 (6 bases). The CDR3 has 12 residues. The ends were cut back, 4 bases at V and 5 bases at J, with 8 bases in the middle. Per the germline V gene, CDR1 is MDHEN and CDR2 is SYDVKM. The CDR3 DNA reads TGTGCCAGCAGTTCAGGGAGGGAGACCCAGTACTTC. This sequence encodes CASSSGRETQYF.

This CDR3 is CASTKQHRGVQPQHF. CDR3 coding DNA: TGTGCCAGCACCAAACAACACAGGGGAGTGCAGCCCCAGCATTTT. The rearrangement links TRBV12-3 or TRBV12-4 to TRBJ1-5; 7 bases line up with TRBD1. The CDR3 runs 15 residues. V trimming: 7 bases; J trimming: 7 bases; junction bases outside the gene matches: 13.

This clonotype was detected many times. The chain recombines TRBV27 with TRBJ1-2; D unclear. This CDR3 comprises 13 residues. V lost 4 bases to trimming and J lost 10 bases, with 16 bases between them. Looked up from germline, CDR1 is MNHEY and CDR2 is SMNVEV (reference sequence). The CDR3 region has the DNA TGTGCCAGCAGTTCGTCCTTAACTATGCCCTACACCTTC. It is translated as CASSSSLTMPYTF.

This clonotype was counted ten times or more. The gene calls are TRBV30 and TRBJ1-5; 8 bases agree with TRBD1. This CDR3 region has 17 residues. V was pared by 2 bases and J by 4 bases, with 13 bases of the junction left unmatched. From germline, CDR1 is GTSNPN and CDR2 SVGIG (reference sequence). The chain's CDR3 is CAWSRISGTGDNQPQHF. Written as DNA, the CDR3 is TGTGCCTGGAGTCGAATTTCCGGGACAGGCGATAATCAGCCCCAGCATTTT.

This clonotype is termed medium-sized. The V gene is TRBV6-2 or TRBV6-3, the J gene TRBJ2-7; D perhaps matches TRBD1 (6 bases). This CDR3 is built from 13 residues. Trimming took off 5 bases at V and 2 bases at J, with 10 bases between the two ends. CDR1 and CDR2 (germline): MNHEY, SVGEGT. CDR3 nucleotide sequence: TGTGCCAGCAGTGGGACACCTGCCTACGAGCAGTACTTC. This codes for CASSGTPAYEQYF.

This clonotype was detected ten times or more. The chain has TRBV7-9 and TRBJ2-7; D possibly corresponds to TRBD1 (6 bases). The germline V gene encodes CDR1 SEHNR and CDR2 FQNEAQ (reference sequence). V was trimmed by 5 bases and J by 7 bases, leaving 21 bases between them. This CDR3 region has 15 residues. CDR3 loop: CASSKLVGAGDEQYF. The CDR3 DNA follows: TGTGCCAGCAGCAAATTAGTAGGGGCAGGGGATGAGCAGTACTTC.

The CDR3 DNA reads as TGTGCCAGCAGCCAAGTAGGGGGGAACTATGGCTACACCTTC. Translation: CASSQVGGNYGYTF. This chain uses TRBV14 with TRBJ1-2; possible D gene TRBD1, 6 bases. CDR3 size: 14 residues. V was shortened by 1 base and J by 2 bases, with 8 bases between the two germline ends. In germline, CDR1 is SGHDN, CDR2 FVKESK.

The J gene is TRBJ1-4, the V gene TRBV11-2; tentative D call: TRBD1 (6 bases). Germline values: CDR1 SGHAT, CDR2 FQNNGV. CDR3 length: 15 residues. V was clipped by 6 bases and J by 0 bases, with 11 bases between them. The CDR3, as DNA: TGTGCCAGCAGTCCCAGGGGTTCAACTAATGAAAAACTGTTTTTT. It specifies CASSPRGSTNEKLFF.

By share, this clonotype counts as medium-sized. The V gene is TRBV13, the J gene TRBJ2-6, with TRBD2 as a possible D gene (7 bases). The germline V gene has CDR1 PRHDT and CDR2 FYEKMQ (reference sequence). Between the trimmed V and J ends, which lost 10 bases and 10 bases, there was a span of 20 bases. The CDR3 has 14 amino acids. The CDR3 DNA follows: TGTGCCACCCAAGGGGGGGACACCTTAAACGTCCTGACTTTC. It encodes CATQGGDTLNVLTF.

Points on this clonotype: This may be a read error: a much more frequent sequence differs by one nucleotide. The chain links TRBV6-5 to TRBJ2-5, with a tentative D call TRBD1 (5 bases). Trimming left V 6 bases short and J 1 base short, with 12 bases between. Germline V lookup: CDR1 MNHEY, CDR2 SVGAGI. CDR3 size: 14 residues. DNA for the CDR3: TGTGCCAGCAGCGCCCGGACAATCCAAGAGACCCAGTACTTC. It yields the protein CASSARTIQETQYF.

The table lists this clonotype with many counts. The CDR3 coding sequence is TGTGCCAGCGGTTTTACACACACTGAAGCTTTCTTT. This gives the protein CASGFTHTEAFF. The rearrangement uses TRBV11-1 and TRBJ1-1; D unclear. V lost 8 bases and J 3 bases, leaving 10 bases between the germline ends. Germline lookup yields CDR1 SGHAT and CDR2 FQDESV (reference sequence). This CDR3 is 12 amino acids long.

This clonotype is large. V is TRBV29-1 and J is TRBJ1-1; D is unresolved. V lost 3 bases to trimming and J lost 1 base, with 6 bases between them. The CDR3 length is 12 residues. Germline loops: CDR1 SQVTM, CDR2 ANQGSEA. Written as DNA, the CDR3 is TGCAGCGTTGATTTGGGGAACACTGAAGCTTTCTTT. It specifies CSVDLGNTEAFF.